This TCR beta chain comes out of a study of cytomegalovirus exposure and HLA in healthy donors. The donors (healthy individuals) were bone marrow donors. The length of the CDR3 is 14 residues. Germline V lookup: CDR1 SGHDT, CDR2 YYEEEE. After removal of 2 bases from V and 5 bases from J, the junction contained 7 bases not matched to a gene. Amplification used 60 Vbeta primers and 13 Jbeta primers. The protocol was immunoSEQ multiplex PCR, while the TCRdb copy is restricted to in-frame clones and leaves out a portion. The repertoire holds around 150,000 clones, with approximately 61% as singletons. Sequencing input: PBMCs. The V gene is TRBV5-6, the J gene TRBJ2-7; 7 bases are shared with TRBD1. The receptor comes from a human donor in good health. The chain's CDR3 is CASSFGTENHEQYF. The DNA for the CDR3 is TGTGCCAGCAGCTTTGGGACAGAAAACCACGAGCAGTACTTC.